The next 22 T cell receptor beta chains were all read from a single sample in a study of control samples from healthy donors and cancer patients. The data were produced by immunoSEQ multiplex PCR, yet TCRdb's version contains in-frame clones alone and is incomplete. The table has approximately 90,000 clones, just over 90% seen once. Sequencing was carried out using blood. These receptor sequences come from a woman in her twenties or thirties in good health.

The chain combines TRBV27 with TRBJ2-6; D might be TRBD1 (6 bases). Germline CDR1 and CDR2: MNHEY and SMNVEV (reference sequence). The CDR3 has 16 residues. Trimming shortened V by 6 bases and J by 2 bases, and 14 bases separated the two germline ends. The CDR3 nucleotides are TGTGCCAGCAGCTCAGGACAGCCCCCTGGGGCCAACGTCCTGACTTTC. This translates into CASSSGQPPGANVLTF. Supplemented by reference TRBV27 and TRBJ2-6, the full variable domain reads EAQVTQNPRYLITVTGKKLTVTCSQNMNHEYMSWYRQDPGLGLRQIYYSMNVEVTDKGDVPEGYKVSRKEKRNFPLILESPSPNQTSLYFCASSSGQPPGANVLTFGAGSRLTVL.

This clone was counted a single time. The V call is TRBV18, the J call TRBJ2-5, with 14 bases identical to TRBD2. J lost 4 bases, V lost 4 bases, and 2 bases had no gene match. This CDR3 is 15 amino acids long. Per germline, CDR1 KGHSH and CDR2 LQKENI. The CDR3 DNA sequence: TGTGCCAGCTCACTGACTAGCGGGAGGGGAGAGACCCAGTACTTC. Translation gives CASSLTSGRGETQYF.

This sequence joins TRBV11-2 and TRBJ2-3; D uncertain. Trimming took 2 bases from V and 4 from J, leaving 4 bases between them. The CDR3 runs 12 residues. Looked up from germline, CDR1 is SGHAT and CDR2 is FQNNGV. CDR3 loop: CASSLYSDTQYF. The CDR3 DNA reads TGTGCCAGCAGCTTATATTCAGATACGCAGTATTTT.

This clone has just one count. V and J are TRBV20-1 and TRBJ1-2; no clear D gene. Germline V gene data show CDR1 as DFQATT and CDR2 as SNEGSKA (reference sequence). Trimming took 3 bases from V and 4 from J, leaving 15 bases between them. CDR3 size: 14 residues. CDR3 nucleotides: TGCAGTGCTAGTTCGCCAAACTTAATCTATGGCTACACCTTC. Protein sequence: CSASSPNLIYGYTF.

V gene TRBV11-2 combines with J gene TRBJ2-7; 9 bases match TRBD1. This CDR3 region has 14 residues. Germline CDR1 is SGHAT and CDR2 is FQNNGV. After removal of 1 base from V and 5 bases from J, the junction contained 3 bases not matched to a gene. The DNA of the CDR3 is TGTGCCAGCAGCTTAGTCGGGACAGGGCACGAGCAGTACTTC. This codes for CASSLVGTGHEQYF.

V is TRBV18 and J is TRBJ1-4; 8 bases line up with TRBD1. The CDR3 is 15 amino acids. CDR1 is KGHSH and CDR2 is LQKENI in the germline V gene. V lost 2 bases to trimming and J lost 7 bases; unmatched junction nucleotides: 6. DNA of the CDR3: TGTGCCAGCTCACCATTAGCCCAGGGGGCTGAAAAACTGTTTTTT. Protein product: CASSPLAQGAEKLFF. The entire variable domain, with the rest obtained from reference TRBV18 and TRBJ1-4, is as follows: NAGVMQNPRHLVRRRGQEARLRCSPMKGHSHVYWYRQLPEEGLKFMVYLQKENIIDESGMPKERFSAEFPKEGPSILRIQQVVRGDSAAYFCASSPLAQGAEKLFFGSGTQLSVL.

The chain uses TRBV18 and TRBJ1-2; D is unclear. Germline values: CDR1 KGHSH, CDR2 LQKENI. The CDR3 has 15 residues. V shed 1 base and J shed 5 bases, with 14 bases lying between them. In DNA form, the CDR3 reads TGTGCCAGCTCACCACTACAAGGCGTTTCATATGGCTACACCTTC. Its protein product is CASSPLQGVSYGYTF. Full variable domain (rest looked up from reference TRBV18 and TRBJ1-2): NAGVMQNPRHLVRRRGQEARLRCSPMKGHSHVYWYRQLPEEGLKFMVYLQKENIIDESGMPKERFSAEFPKEGPSILRIQQVVRGDSAAYFCASSPLQGVSYGYTFGSGTRLTVV.

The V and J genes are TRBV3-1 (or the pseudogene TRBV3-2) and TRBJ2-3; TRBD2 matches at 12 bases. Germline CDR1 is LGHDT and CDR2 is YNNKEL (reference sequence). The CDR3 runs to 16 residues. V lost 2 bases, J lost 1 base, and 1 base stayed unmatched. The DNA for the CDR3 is TGTGCCAGCAGCCAACTAGCGGGGGGGGGCACAGATACGCAGTATTTT. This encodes CASSQLAGGGTDTQYF.

CDR3 in DNA: TGTGCCAGCAGCCCGCTTGGTAGCGTCGGAACCGGGGAGCTGTTTTTT. Protein: CASSPLGSVGTGELFF. The chain couples TRBV5-4 to TRBJ2-2, with a possible D match to TRBD2 (5 bases). Looked up from germline, CDR1 is SGHNT and CDR2 is YYREEE (reference sequence). This CDR3 has 16 residues. Trimming took off 4 bases at V and 5 bases at J, with 18 bases between the two ends.

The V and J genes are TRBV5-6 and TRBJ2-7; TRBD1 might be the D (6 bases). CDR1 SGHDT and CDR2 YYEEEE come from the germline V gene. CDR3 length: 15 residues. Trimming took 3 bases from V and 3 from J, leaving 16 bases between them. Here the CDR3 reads CASSSPTGRVYEQYF. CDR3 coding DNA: TGTGCCAGCAGCTCCCCCACAGGGCGGGTCTACGAGCAGTACTTC. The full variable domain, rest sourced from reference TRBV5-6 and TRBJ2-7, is DAGVTQSPTHLIKTRGQQVTLRCSPKSGHDTVSWYQQALGQGPQFIFQYYEEEERQRGNFPDRFSGHQFPNYSSELNVNALLLGDSALYLCASSSPTGRVYEQYFGPGTRLTVT.

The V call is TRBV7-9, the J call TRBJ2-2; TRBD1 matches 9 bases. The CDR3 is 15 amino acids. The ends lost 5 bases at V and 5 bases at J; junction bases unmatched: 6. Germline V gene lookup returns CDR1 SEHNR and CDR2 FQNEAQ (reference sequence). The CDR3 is CASSRDRVGTGELFF. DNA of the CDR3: TGTGCCAGCAGCCGGGACAGGGTTGGAACCGGGGAGCTGTTTTTT. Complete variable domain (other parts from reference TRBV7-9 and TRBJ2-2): DTGVSQNPRHKITKRGQNVTFRCDPISEHNRLYWYRQTLGQGPEFLTYFQNEAQLEKSRLLSDRFSAERPKGSFSTLEIQRTEQGDSAMYLCASSRDRVGTGELFFGEGSRLTVL.

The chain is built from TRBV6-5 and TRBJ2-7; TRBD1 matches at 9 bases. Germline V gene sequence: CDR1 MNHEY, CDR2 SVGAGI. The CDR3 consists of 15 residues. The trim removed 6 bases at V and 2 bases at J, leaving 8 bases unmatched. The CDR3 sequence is CASRNPGQGAYEQYF. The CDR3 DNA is TGTGCCAGCAGGAATCCGGGACAGGGAGCCTACGAGCAGTACTTC.

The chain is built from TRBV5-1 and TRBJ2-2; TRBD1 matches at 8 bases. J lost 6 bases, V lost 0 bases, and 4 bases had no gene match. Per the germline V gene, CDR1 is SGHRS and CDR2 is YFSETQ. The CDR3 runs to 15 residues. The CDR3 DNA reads TGCGCCAGCAGCTTGGCTGGACAGGGTCCCGGGGAGCTGTTTTTT. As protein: CASSLAGQGPGELFF.

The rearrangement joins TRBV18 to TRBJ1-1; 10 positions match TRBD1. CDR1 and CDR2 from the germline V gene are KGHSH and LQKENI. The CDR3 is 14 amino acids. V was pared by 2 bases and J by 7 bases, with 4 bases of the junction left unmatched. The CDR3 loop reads CASSPRQGAVEAFF. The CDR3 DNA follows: TGTGCCAGCTCACCAAGACAGGGGGCTGTTGAAGCTTTCTTT.

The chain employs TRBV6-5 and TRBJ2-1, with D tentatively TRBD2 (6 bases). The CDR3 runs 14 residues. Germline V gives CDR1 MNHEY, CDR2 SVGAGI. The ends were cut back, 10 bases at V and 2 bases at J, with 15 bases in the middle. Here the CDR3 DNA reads TGTGCCACCATTAGCGGACTTACCTACAATGAGCAGTTCTTC. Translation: CATISGLTYNEQFF.

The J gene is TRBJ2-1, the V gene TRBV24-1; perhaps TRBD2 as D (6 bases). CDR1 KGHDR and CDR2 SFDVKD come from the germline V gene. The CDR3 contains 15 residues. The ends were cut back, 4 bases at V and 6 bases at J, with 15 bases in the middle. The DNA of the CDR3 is TGTGCCACCAGTGACGAGCGGGTCCCCTCCAATGAGCAGTTCTTC. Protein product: CATSDERVPSNEQFF.

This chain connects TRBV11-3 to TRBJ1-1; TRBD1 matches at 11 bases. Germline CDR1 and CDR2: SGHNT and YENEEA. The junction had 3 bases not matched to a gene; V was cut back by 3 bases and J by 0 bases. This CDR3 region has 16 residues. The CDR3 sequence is CASSFRTGGLNTEAFF. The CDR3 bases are TGTGCCAGCAGCTTCCGGACAGGGGGCTTGAACACTGAAGCTTTCTTT. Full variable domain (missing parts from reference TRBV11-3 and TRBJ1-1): EAGVVQSPRYKIIEKKQPVAFWCNPISGHNTLYWYLQNLGQGPELLIRYENEEAVDDSQLPKDRFSAERLKGVDSTLKIQPAELGDSAVYLCASSFRTGGLNTEAFFGQGTRLTVV.

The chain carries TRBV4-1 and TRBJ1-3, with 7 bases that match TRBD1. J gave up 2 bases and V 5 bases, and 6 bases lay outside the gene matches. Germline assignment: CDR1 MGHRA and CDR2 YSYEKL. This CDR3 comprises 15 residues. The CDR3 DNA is TGCGCCAGCAGCGTCACAGGGGTTGCTGGAAACACCATATATTTT. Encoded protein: CASSVTGVAGNTIYF.

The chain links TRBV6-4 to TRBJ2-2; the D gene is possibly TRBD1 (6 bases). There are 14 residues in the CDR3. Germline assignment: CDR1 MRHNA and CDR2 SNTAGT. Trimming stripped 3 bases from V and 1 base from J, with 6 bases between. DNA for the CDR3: TGTGCCAGCAGTGAACAGGGGAACACCGGGGAGCTGTTTTTT. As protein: CASSEQGNTGELFF.

In DNA form, the CDR3 reads TGTGCCAGCAGCTCAACAGGGTGGGGATATCAGCCCCAGCATTTT. Amino acids: CASSSTGWGYQPQHF. The chain couples TRBV27 to TRBJ1-5; D possibly corresponds to TRBD1 (6 bases). Germline V CDR1 and CDR2: MNHEY, SMNVEV (reference sequence). CDR3 length: 15 amino acids. The V gene lost 6 bases and the J gene lost 5 bases, with 17 bases spanning the gap.

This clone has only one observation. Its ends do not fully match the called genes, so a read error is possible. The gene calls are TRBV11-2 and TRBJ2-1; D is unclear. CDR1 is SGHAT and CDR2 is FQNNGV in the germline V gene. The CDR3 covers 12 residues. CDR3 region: CASSWTLADLIF. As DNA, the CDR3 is TGTGCCAGCAGCTGGACCTTGGCGGACCTGATCTTC.

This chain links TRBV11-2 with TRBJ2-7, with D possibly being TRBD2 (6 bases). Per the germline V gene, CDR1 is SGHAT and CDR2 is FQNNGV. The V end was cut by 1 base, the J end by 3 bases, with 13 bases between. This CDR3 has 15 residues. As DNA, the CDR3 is TGTGCCAGCAGCTTAGGGGCGGGGTGGGACTACGAGCAGTACTTC. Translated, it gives CASSLGAGWDYEQYF.